The entry that follows covers one T cell receptor (beta chain) sequence. Its antigen remains unidentified. The sample holds no much larger clone one base away, and base qualities are not on file. The time point label for this specimen denotes: baseline before first vaccination. The vaccinee samples were drawn from two UK trials, COV001 and COV002, one of which was a single-blind randomized controlled phase 2/3 trial testing AZD1222 (ChAdOx1 nCoV-19) in healthy adults. Trial participant PBMC samples were collected at day 0 and day 28 after the second dose for TCRbeta chain sequencing. This specimen belongs to a study of T cell responses to AZD1222 COVID-19 vaccine (dated by TCRdb to the early 2020s). About the full investigation: AZD1222 recipients with second doses at about 4 weeks or about 12 weeks were pooled, because spike-specific TCR depth and breadth did not differ between schedules. TCR sequencing was performed for about 250 trial participants, of whom about 200 were given two doses of AZD1222 and around 25 were given two doses of MenACWY control vaccine. Enrollment into the trials was organized by age into subgroups of 18-55, 56-69 and 70-plus years, and those subgroups contained about 160, 30 and 59 TCR-sequenced participants, respectively.

The CDR3 regions of human TCRbeta chains were analyzed by immunosequencing. The study's processing was this. Repertoire TCRs were checked for matches against a reference library of SARS-CoV-2-specific TCRs that had been generated using the MIRA antigen-specificity platform. Breadth was defined as the fraction of unique TCRs that were SARS-CoV-2-associated. Depth was defined as the fraction of total T cells that were SARS-CoV-2-associated. Each spike-specific TCR was assigned to its reactive spike region and to a CD4 or CD8 class using the MIRA data. Log10-transformed breadth and depth values were compared by one-way ANOVA with Sidak's multiple comparisons tests. The table was pulled from immuneACCESS by TCRdb, which kept in-frame rearrangements only. Such tables lose some clones; where checked, under half of the loss comes from unresolved V genes, and the rest has no known cause. The V and J calls and clone size come from that table; D and trimming were worked out from the DNA. The sample yields approximately 200,000 clones; just over 85% were counted once. The leading ten clones occupy approximately 7.7% of the sample.

From its cysteine to its phenylalanine, the CDR3 spans 15 amino acids. The kept DNA is CDR3 alone, 45 bases in frame from the first base. General findings and caveats noted by the study authors: Spike-specific TCR breadth and depth rose significantly after two AZD1222 doses compared with day 0 and with MenACWY recipients. Conclusions about previously exposed vaccinees are limited, since just 5 or 6 AZD1222 recipients were seropositive for SARS-CoV-2 at baseline. Reportedly, almost half of the unique spike-specific TCRs recognized epitopes lying outside the regions that are mutated in the B.1.351 and B.1.1.7 variants. Because no samples from the day 14 peak response were available, repertoires could be characterized only after the peak T cell response. The whole spike protein was spanned by vaccine-associated CD4 TCRs, and dominant responses were seen in regions 160-218 and 743-854. In the small 56-69-year group, the increase in depth fell short of significance, most likely because of low power. Participants were mostly white British and included more females than males, and it was suggested by the authors that clonal diversity may have been underestimated.

The sequencing here drew on peripheral blood, taken on day 0 of AZD1222 vaccination. This clonotype originated in an adult in good health. Here the chain combines TRBV21-1 and TRBJ1-4. TRBV21-1 corresponds to a pseudogene. The CDR3 protein: CASSMTPGSGEKLFF. The DNA reads as follows: TGTGCCAGCAGCATGACTCCGGGTTCTGGTGAAAAACTGTTTTTT.